The entry below gives a single T cell receptor beta chain sequence along with its context. This specimen comes from a study of CD8 T cells in Susac syndrome. With random hexamers, roughly 0.5 to 1 ug RNA was reverse transcribed. TCRdb used MiXCR to reprocess the immunoSEQ multiplex PCR reads, holding one entry per CDR3 protein. The table includes approximately 120,000 distinct CDR3 sequences, around 96% detected once. The origin of this receptor is a human donor with Susac syndrome. The sequencing sample was made of CD8+ T cells from PBMCs.

CDR3 in DNA: TGTGCCAGTAGTATAGGTCATCCCACTGAAGCTTTCTTT. Its translation: CASSIGHPTEAFF. The V and J genes are TRBV19 and TRBJ1-1, with D uncertain. The germline V gene has CDR1 LNHDA and CDR2 SQIVND (reference sequence). The CDR3 runs 13 residues. Trimming took off 1 base at V and 4 bases at J, with 7 bases between the two ends. Variable domain in full (rest from reference TRBV19 and TRBJ1-1): DGGITQSPKYLFRKEGQNVTLSCEQNLNHDAMYWYRQDPGQGLRLIYYSQIVNDFQKGDIAEGYSVSREKKESFPLTVTSAQKNPTAFYLCASSIGHPTEAFFGQGTRLTVV.